The 27 T cell receptor beta chains below were found in one sample sequenced in a study of Ad26.COV2.S vaccination and SARS-CoV-2 variants. Described treatment: about 20 received Ad26.COV2.S at low or high dose, single or two shots; about five received placebo; per-sample allocation not given. Day 63 following the first vaccine or placebo injection was when the samples were taken. Sequencing used immunoSEQ multiplex PCR; TCRdb keeps in-frame clones, though not all of them. Of about 330,000 clones in the sample, about 90% were seen once. Sequenced material: peripheral blood, taken in a trial of Ad26.COV2.S vaccine versus placebo. The receptors were gathered from a person between 18 and 65 years old who received the Ad26.COV2.S COVID-19 vaccine or a placebo.

The V and J genes are TRBV3-1 (or the pseudogene TRBV3-2) and TRBJ1-2; 9 bases are a match to TRBD1. Germline V gene sequence: CDR1 LGHDT, CDR2 YNNKEL (reference sequence). The CDR3 consists of 14 residues. Trimming removed 2 bases from V and 6 bases from J; junction bases left unmatched: 4. In DNA, the CDR3 is TGTGCCAGCAGCCAACCCGGGACAGGGAATGGCTACACCTTC. This gives the protein CASSQPGTGNGYTF.

This chain joins TRBV6-5 and TRBJ1-3, with D possibly being TRBD1 (6 bases). This CDR3 contains 15 residues. In germline, CDR1 is MNHEY, CDR2 SVGAGI. V was trimmed by 6 bases and J by 0 bases, leaving 12 bases between them. CDR3 residues: CASSRDRYSGNTIYF. DNA for the CDR3: TGTGCCAGCAGCCGCGACAGGTACTCTGGAAACACCATATATTTT.

J is TRBJ2-7 and V is TRBV7-6, with 7 bases fitting TRBD1. This CDR3 has 14 residues. Trimming removed 5 bases from V and 3 bases from J; junction bases left unmatched: 7. The V gene's germline CDR1 is SGHVS and CDR2 FNYEAQ. The CDR3 DNA sequence: TGTGCCAGCAGCGGGGCGACAGGGATCTACGAGCAGTACTTC. Its protein is CASSGATGIYEQYF. The whole variable domain, remainder taken from reference TRBV7-6 and TRBJ2-7, is GAGVSQSPRYKVTKRGQDVALRCDPISGHVSLYWYRQALGQGPEFLTYFNYEAQQDKSGLPNDRFSAERPEGSISTLTIQRTEQRDSAMYRCASSGATGIYEQYFGPGTRLTVT.

V is TRBV6-5 and J is TRBJ1-2; TRBD1 matches at 7 bases. Per the germline V gene, CDR1 is MNHEY and CDR2 is SVGAGI. The CDR3 spans 13 residues. V shed 6 bases and J 6 bases; nucleotides not matched to a gene: 7. CDR3 residues: CASRITGDDGYTF. The CDR3 bases are TGTGCCAGCAGGATTACAGGGGACGATGGCTACACCTTC.

This clone was detected only a few times. The chain is built from TRBV29-1 and TRBJ2-5; TRBD2 matches 10 bases. The CDR3 has 14 residues. V shed 5 bases, J shed 1 base, and the junction held 4 bases outside the gene matches. Per the germline V gene, CDR1 is SQVTM and CDR2 is ANQGSEA. CDR3 protein: CSVSASGSQETQYF. DNA of the CDR3: TGCAGCGTTTCCGCTAGCGGGAGCCAAGAGACCCAGTACTTC.

This chain connects TRBV18 to TRBJ2-5, with a tentative D call TRBD1 (5 bases). V was cut by 1 base and J by 2 bases, with 8 bases left in between. The germline CDR1 and CDR2 sequences are KGHSH and LQKENI. The CDR3 loop spans 14 amino acids. CDR3 sequence reads: CASSPLGVQETQYF. The CDR3 DNA sequence: TGTGCCAGCTCACCACTAGGGGTACAAGAGACCCAGTACTTC.

The chain combines TRBV3-1 (or the pseudogene TRBV3-2) with TRBJ2-2; D is possibly TRBD2 (6 bases). The CDR3 extends over 15 amino acids. Germline values: CDR1 LGHDT, CDR2 YNNKEL (reference sequence). V lost 6 bases and J 1 base, leaving 12 bases between the germline ends. CDR3 loop: CASSSRLENTGELFF. In nucleotides, the CDR3 is TGTGCCAGCAGTTCGAGACTAGAGAACACCGGGGAGCTGTTTTTT.

This clone was picked up one time. The rearrangement joins TRBV25-1 to TRBJ1-2; TRBD1 matches 9 bases. CDR1 and CDR2 (germline): MGHDK, SYGVNS. Germline trimming cut 4 bases from V and 7 bases from J; bases unmatched to any gene: 10. The CDR3 is 15 residues long. The CDR3, as DNA: TGTGCCAGCAGTGGCTGGGACAGGGCGGTGGGTGGCTACACCTTC. Its translation: CASSGWDRAVGGYTF.

This clone was counted once. The rearrangement uses TRBV4-3 and TRBJ2-2; 8 bases agree with TRBD2. Germline-derived CDR1 and CDR2 are LGHNA and YSLEER. The CDR3 is made up of 19 amino acids. V lost 1 base and J lost 3; bases outside the gene matches: 13. CDR3 coding DNA: TGCGCCAGCAGCCAAGGAGGGGTCCTAGAGACTAGCGACACCGGGGAGCTGTTTTTT. Residues: CASSQGGVLETSDTGELFF.

This clone was detected once. The chain links TRBV4-1 to TRBJ1-4, with TRBD1 matching 10 bases. The ends lost 0 bases at V and 5 bases at J; junction bases unmatched: 21. CDR3 size: 22 residues. Germline loops: CDR1 MGHRA, CDR2 YSYEKL. The CDR3 protein is CASSQDHGTALSGTGENEKLFF. The CDR3 region has the DNA TGCGCCAGCAGCCAAGATCATGGGACTGCCTTATCTGGGACAGGGGAAAATGAAAAACTGTTTTTT.

The sample holds one count of this clone. The V gene is TRBV5-1, the J gene TRBJ1-4; D unclear. The germline gives CDR1 SGHRS, CDR2 YFSETQ. This CDR3 spans 14 amino acids. V was clipped by 1 base and J by 8 bases, with 12 bases between them. The CDR3 DNA sequence: TGCGCCAGCAGCTTGCAACCCGGACGGGAAAAACTGTTTTTT. Its translation: CASSLQPGREKLFF.

The chain couples TRBV7-8 to TRBJ1-2; D unclear. Germline lookup yields CDR1 SGHVS and CDR2 FQNEAQ. Trimming shortened V by 5 bases and J by 10 bases, and 14 bases separated the two germline ends. This CDR3 contains 12 residues. The CDR3 coding sequence is TGTGCCAGCAGCCCCGGACGGGAGTCCTACACCTTC. This gives the protein CASSPGRESYTF. The entire variable domain, with the rest obtained from reference TRBV7-8 and TRBJ1-2, is as follows: GAGVSQSPRYKVAKRGQDVALRCDPISGHVSLFWYQQALGQGPEFLTYFQNEAQLDKSGLPSDRFFAERPEGSVSTLKIQRTQQEDSAVYLCASSPGRESYTFGSGTRLTVV.

The V gene is TRBV19, the J gene TRBJ1-3; D gene unclear. CDR3 length: 14 residues. Germline-derived CDR1 and CDR2 are LNHDA and SQIVND (reference sequence). The V gene lost 3 bases and the J gene lost 0 bases, with 6 bases spanning the gap. CDR3 in amino acids: CASSIVSSGNTIYF. The CDR3 DNA is TGTGCCAGTAGTATTGTTTCCTCTGGAAACACCATATATTTT. The full variable domain, rest sourced from reference TRBV19 and TRBJ1-3, is DGGITQSPKYLFRKEGQNVTLSCEQNLNHDAMYWYRQDPGQGLRLIYYSQIVNDFQKGDIAEGYSVSREKKESFPLTVTSAQKNPTAFYLCASSIVSSGNTIYFGEGSWLTVV.

This sequence joins TRBV2 and TRBJ2-7; D tentatively reads TRBD1 or TRBD2 (5 bases each). Per germline, CDR1 SNHLY and CDR2 FYNNEI. The V end lost 4 bases, the J end lost 6 bases, and 13 bases lay between the germline ends. The length of the CDR3 is 13 residues. In DNA, the CDR3 is TGTGCCAGCAGTGTGGTGAGGGGTGCCGAGCAGTACGTC. It is translated as CASSVVRGAEQYV.

The chain joins TRBV18 to TRBJ1-1; perhaps TRBD1 as D (6 bases). The germline gives CDR1 KGHSH, CDR2 LQKENI. This CDR3 is 14 amino acids long. Deletions cut 0 bases from V and 3 bases from J, with 8 bases between. The CDR3 region is CASSPPQGYTEAFF. CDR3 nucleotides: TGTGCCAGCTCACCACCCCAGGGGTACACTGAAGCTTTCTTT. Variable domain in full (rest from reference TRBV18 and TRBJ1-1): NAGVMQNPRHLVRRRGQEARLRCSPMKGHSHVYWYRQLPEEGLKFMVYLQKENIIDESGMPKERFSAEFPKEGPSILRIQQVVRGDSAAYFCASSPPQGYTEAFFGQGTRLTVV.

The chain recombines TRBV19 with TRBJ1-2, with a tentative D call TRBD1 (6 bases). This CDR3 has 14 residues. The V gene lost 2 bases and the J gene lost 9 bases, with 16 bases spanning the gap. Per the germline V gene, CDR1 is LNHDA and CDR2 is SQIVND (reference sequence). CDR3 region: CASSISYPGDRYTF. The CDR3 DNA reads as TGTGCCAGTAGTATAAGTTATCCAGGGGACCGCTACACCTTC.

The chain recombines TRBV5-1 with TRBJ1-1; a possible D gene is TRBD1 (6 bases). The V end was cut by 8 bases, the J end by 1 base, with 21 bases between. Germline V CDR1 and CDR2: SGHRS, YFSETQ. The CDR3 extends over 16 amino acids. The CDR3 protein is CASLDTRGGRNTEAFF. In DNA, the CDR3 is TGCGCCAGTTTAGACACTCGCGGGGGCCGGAACACTGAAGCTTTCTTT.

The chain uses TRBV10-1 and TRBJ2-2; 11 nucleotides align to TRBD1. Germline V gives CDR1 WNHNN, CDR2 SYGVQD (reference sequence). This CDR3 region has 14 residues. Trimming took 9 bases from V and 6 from J; bases not matched to a gene: 6. The chain's CDR3 is CASSPGQGAGELFF. DNA of the CDR3: TGCGCCAGTAGTCCGGGACAGGGGGCCGGGGAGCTGTTTTTT.

The V gene is TRBV5-6, the J gene TRBJ1-2; 8 bases align to TRBD1. Trimming removed 4 bases from V and 7 bases from J; junction bases left unmatched: 3. Germline lookup yields CDR1 SGHDT and CDR2 YYEEEE. This CDR3 spans 12 amino acids. As DNA, the CDR3 is TGTGCCAGCAGCCCCGGACAGGGTGGCTACACCTTC. Protein sequence: CASSPGQGGYTF.

This chain joins TRBV5-6 and TRBJ2-2; 9 bases fit TRBD2. The CDR3 consists of 19 residues. Germline V gene sequence: CDR1 SGHDT, CDR2 YYEEEE. V gave up 0 bases and J gave up 4 bases; unmatched junction bases: 13. CDR3 loop: CASSLVGFLAGVVTGELFF. The CDR3 bases are TGTGCCAGCAGCTTGGTAGGTTTTTTAGCGGGAGTGGTCACCGGGGAGCTGTTTTTT. Full variable domain (outside the CDR3, taken from reference TRBV5-6 and TRBJ2-2): DAGVTQSPTHLIKTRGQQVTLRCSPKSGHDTVSWYQQALGQGPQFIFQYYEEEERQRGNFPDRFSGHQFPNYSSELNVNALLLGDSALYLCASSLVGFLAGVVTGELFFGEGSRLTVL.

This chain joins TRBV5-4 and TRBJ1-6; the D is unclear. The CDR3 runs to 16 residues. The V end lost 0 bases, the J end lost 7 bases, and 14 bases lay between the germline ends. CDR1 is SGHNT, CDR2 YYREEE, per germline (reference sequence). In nucleotides, the CDR3 is TGTGCCAGCAGCTTGGGCGAACTAGGCGGCAATTCACCCCTCCACTTT. Protein sequence: CASSLGELGGNSPLHF.

The chain combines TRBV5-1 with TRBJ2-3; D unclear. V was trimmed by 0 bases and J by 3 bases, leaving 11 bases between them. CDR1 and CDR2 from the germline V gene are SGHRS and YFSETQ. The CDR3 covers 15 residues. The CDR3 nucleotides read TGCGCCAGCAGCTTGGAGCCCCCGTATACAGATACGCAGTATTTT. Protein product: CASSLEPPYTDTQYF.

The table lists this clone with a count of one. The V gene is TRBV6-6, the J gene TRBJ1-1, with no clear D. Looked up from germline, CDR1 is MNHNY and CDR2 is SVGAGI (reference sequence). V was cut by 8 bases and J by 4 bases, with 11 bases left in between. This CDR3 contains 12 residues. CDR3 residues: CASSGGGTEAFF. As DNA, the CDR3 is TGTGCCAGCTCGGGTGGAGGCACTGAAGCTTTCTTT.

This chain connects TRBV6-2 or TRBV6-3 to TRBJ1-5; D gene ambiguous. V lost 6 bases, J lost 9 bases, and 12 bases lay in between. Looked up from germline, CDR1 is MNHEY and CDR2 is SVGEGT. The CDR3 contains 12 residues. The CDR3 DNA follows: TGTGCCAGCAGCCGCTGGTCGGTGCCCCAGCATTTT. The encoded protein is CASSRWSVPQHF.

The CDR3 region has the DNA TGTGCCAGCAGCCAAAACAGGGGGCGTGGGGGCTACACCTTC. It codes for CASSQNRGRGGYTF. The chain couples TRBV11-2 to TRBJ1-2, with 9 bases identical to TRBD1. The CDR3 consists of 14 residues. CDR1 SGHAT and CDR2 FQNNGV come from the germline V gene. The V and J ends lost 5 bases and 8 bases, in that order; junction bases with no gene match: 9. Together with reference TRBV11-2 and TRBJ1-2, the CDR3 gives the full variable domain: EAGVAQSPRYKIIEKRQSVAFWCNPISGHATLYWYQQILGQGPKLLIQFQNNGVVDDSQLPKDRFSAERLKGVDSTLKIQPAKLEDSAVYLCASSQNRGRGGYTFGSGTRLTVV.

The rearrangement links TRBV5-1 to TRBJ2-7; 8 bases align to TRBD1. Germline V gene lookup returns CDR1 SGHRS and CDR2 YFSETQ. V lost 7 bases to trimming and J lost 0 bases; unmatched junction nucleotides: 6. The CDR3 is 14 amino acids. In DNA form, the CDR3 reads TGCGCCAGCTGCCGGGACAGGAGCTCCTACGAGCAGTACTTC. Amino acid sequence: CASCRDRSSYEQYF. Variable domain in full (rest from reference TRBV5-1 and TRBJ2-7): KAGVTQTPRYLIKTRGQQVTLSCSPISGHRSVSWYQQTPGQGLQFLFEYFSETQRNKGNFPGRFSGRQFSNSRSEMNVSTLELGDSALYLCASCRDRSSYEQYFGPGTRLTVT.

V is TRBV11-2 and J is TRBJ2-4, with 9 bases that match TRBD2. V was pared by 5 bases and J by 12 bases, with 11 bases of the junction left unmatched. Germline V gives CDR1 SGHAT, CDR2 FQNNGV. The CDR3 sequence is 14 residues long. The CDR3 is CASSRTSAGGHQYF. The CDR3 nucleotides are TGTGCCAGCAGCCGCACTTCAGCGGGAGGTCATCAGTACTTC.